Here is one TCR beta chain with its context. The antigen is unknown. Sequencing was performed with immunoSEQ multiplex PCR; in TCRdb, only in-frame clones are kept and a portion is missing. This sample carries about 98,000 clones, 85% to 95% of them seen once, and the ten largest clones take 0.26%. The data originate from a study of OX40 agonist ivuxolimab in advanced cancers. Turning to the study itself: One hepatocellular carcinoma and two cutaneous melanoma patients partially responded.

Study-wide points: Certain nonresponders additionally had low normalized T-cell clonal expansion. CD4+ and CD8+ T cells in blood underwent clonal expansion by week 6 at 0.1 to 3.0 mg/kg. On average, CD8+ T cells had more expanded clones than CD4+.

The CDR3 has 13 residues. Deletions cut 2 bases from V and 10 bases from J, with 9 bases between. Per the germline V gene, CDR1 is WSHSY and CDR2 is SAAADI. The origin of this receptor is an adult with an advanced solid tumor such as melanoma, head and neck, liver or kidney cancer. The V call is TRBV10-2, the J call TRBJ1-6; D not certain. The sample here was CD4+ or CD8+ T cells sorted from blood, taken in a trial of the OX40 agonist ivuxolimab. CDR3 sequence: CASSEVSASPLHF. The CDR3 nucleotides read TGCGCCAGCAGTGAGGTTTCAGCCTCACCCCTCCACTTT.